This passage covers 13 T cell receptor beta chains from one sample sequenced in a study of beta chain features in type 1 diabetes. Every isolated RNA sample was fully reverse transcribed, so sequencing captured expressed TCRB transcripts. Clones were read by immunoSEQ multiplex PCR, and TCRdb kept only the in-frame ones, dropping some. Found here are nearly 250,000 clones, over 12% of them singletons; the top ten hold more than 0.02%. Sequenced: naive CD4+ T cells from blood. Receptors originate from a woman between 40 and 55 years old in good health.

A few counts support this clone. This sequence joins TRBV5-4 and TRBJ1-2, with D possibly being TRBD1 (5 bases). Germline-derived CDR1 and CDR2 are SGHNT and YYREEE (reference sequence). The V end was cut by 4 bases, the J end by 8 bases, with 15 bases between. The CDR3 contains 13 residues. CDR3 coding DNA: TGTGCCAGCAGCCCTCGGGGGGTGGAAGGCTACACCTTC. Its protein product is CASSPRGVEGYTF.

The rearrangement joins TRBV7-8 to TRBJ2-3; D perhaps matches TRBD1 (5 bases). CDR1 SGHVS and CDR2 FQNEAQ come from the germline V gene. The CDR3 has 17 amino acids. The V gene lost 3 bases and the J gene lost 9 bases, with 25 bases spanning the gap. CDR3 sequence (DNA): TGTGCCAGCAGCTTTCCCACAGGCAGGTCGGACGGGCGGACGCAGTATTTT. Encoded protein: CASSFPTGRSDGRTQYF. Together with reference TRBV7-8 and TRBJ2-3, the CDR3 gives the full variable domain: GAGVSQSPRYKVAKRGQDVALRCDPISGHVSLFWYQQALGQGPEFLTYFQNEAQLDKSGLPSDRFFAERPEGSVSTLKIQRTQQEDSAVYLCASSFPTGRSDGRTQYFGPGTRLTVL.

In its sample, this clone was seen a few times. The gene calls are TRBV6-5 and TRBJ2-2; 8 nucleotides agree with TRBD2. The ends lost 5 bases at V and 7 bases at J; junction bases unmatched: 6. CDR3 length: 14 residues. CDR1 MNHEY and CDR2 SVGAGI come from the germline V gene. The CDR3 DNA is TGTGCCAGCAGTCCCGCGGGGGGTCACGGGGAGCTGTTTTTT. This translates into CASSPAGGHGELFF.

This clone has just a few counts. The chain combines TRBV29-1 with TRBJ2-7; no firm D call. V dropped 2 bases and J dropped 2 bases, with 7 bases sitting between them. The CDR3 is made up of 12 amino acids. Germline V gene sequence: CDR1 SQVTM, CDR2 ANQGSEA. The CDR3 bases are TGCAGCGTTGAAAGCAAAGCCTACGAGCAGTACTTC. It translates to CSVESKAYEQYF.

This chain links TRBV7-2 with TRBJ2-3, with D possibly matching TRBD1 (7 bases). V dropped 4 bases and J dropped 1 base, with 24 bases sitting between them. The CDR3 loop spans 19 amino acids. Germline V gene data show CDR1 as SGHTA and CDR2 as FQGNSA. The CDR3 sequence is CASSSGGQINSRRTDTQYF. For the CDR3, the DNA is TGTGCCAGCAGCTCCGGGGGACAGATCAACTCTCGACGCACAGATACGCAGTATTTT.

This rearrangement joins TRBV5-4 to TRBJ2-1, with 7 positions matching TRBD2. This CDR3 is built from 14 residues. J was trimmed by 0 bases and V by 5 bases; bases with no gene match: 2. Germline lookup yields CDR1 SGHNT and CDR2 YYREEE (reference sequence). CDR3 sequence reads: CASRLAGSYNEQFF. DNA for the CDR3: TGTGCCAGCAGGTTAGCGGGCTCCTACAATGAGCAGTTCTTC.

The chain combines TRBV25-1 with TRBJ2-2, with 8 bases lining up with TRBD2. The CDR3 totals 16 residues. Germline CDR1 is MGHDK and CDR2 is SYGVNS. V trimming: 5 bases; J trimming: 4 bases; junction bases outside the gene matches: 9. The CDR3 coding sequence is TGTGCCAGCAGTAGTCAGCGGGGGTGGGTCACCGGGGAGCTGTTTTTT. As protein: CASSSQRGWVTGELFF.

The genes are TRBV18 and TRBJ2-3, with a weak D call TRBD2 (5 bases). Trimming cost V 6 bases and J 4 bases, with 17 bases left between them. The germline gives CDR1 KGHSH, CDR2 LQKENI. The CDR3 is made up of 15 amino acids. The CDR3 sequence: CASSKVRGSSDTQYF. For the CDR3, the DNA is TGTGCCAGCTCCAAGGTTCGAGGGTCGTCAGATACGCAGTATTTT.

The table lists this clone with a few counts. The genes are TRBV5-1 and TRBJ2-3, with D possibly TRBD1 on 6 matching bases. This CDR3 is built from 17 residues. Germline V gene data show CDR1 as SGHRS and CDR2 as YFSETQ. V gave up 3 bases and J gave up 0 bases, with 17 bases separating them. The CDR3 region has the DNA TGCGCCAGCAGCTCAACACCCGGGACACCTAGCACAGATACGCAGTATTTT. Protein: CASSSTPGTPSTDTQYF.

V and J are TRBV9 and TRBJ2-2, with 10 bases aligning to TRBD1. This CDR3 has 17 residues. Germline CDR1 reads SGDLS; CDR2 reads YYNGEE. V shed 4 bases, J shed 5 bases, and the junction held 11 bases outside the gene matches. The CDR3 is CASSTRRQGAVTGELFF. The CDR3 nucleotides read TGTGCCAGCAGCACAAGGCGACAGGGGGCGGTTACCGGGGAGCTGTTTTTT.

This clone was detected a few times. The chain combines TRBV5-1 with TRBJ2-1, with a tentative D call TRBD1 (5 bases). CDR1 and CDR2 (germline): SGHRS, YFSETQ. The CDR3 spans 16 residues. V lost 1 base and J 3 bases, leaving 14 bases between the germline ends. The CDR3 DNA is TGCGCCAGCAGCTTGTCAGCAGGGCTTGTCTACAATGAGCAGTTCTTC. It specifies CASSLSAGLVYNEQFF.

This clone was observed a handful of times. V usage is TRBV5-1 and J usage is TRBJ2-7, with 10 positions matching TRBD2. This CDR3 spans 15 amino acids. Germline V gene data show CDR1 as SGHRS and CDR2 as YFSETQ. V was clipped by 1 base and J by 3 bases; unmatched bases: 4. The CDR3 here is CASSLSTSGVYEQYF. The DNA for the CDR3 is TGCGCCAGCAGCTTGTCCACTAGCGGGGTCTACGAGCAGTACTTC.

This chain links TRBV5-4 with TRBJ2-4, with a weak D call TRBD2 (6 bases). Germline V CDR1 and CDR2: SGHNT, YYREEE (reference sequence). CDR3 length equals 14 residues. V was cut by 3 bases and J by 1 base, with 8 bases left in between. CDR3 region: CASSSGAAKNIQYF. The CDR3 region has the DNA TGTGCCAGCAGCTCGGGAGCTGCCAAAAACATTCAGTACTTC. Full variable domain (outside the CDR3, taken from reference TRBV5-4 and TRBJ2-4): ETGVTQSPTHLIKTRGQQVTLRCSSQSGHNTVSWYQQALGQGPQFIFQYYREEENGRGNFPPRFSGLQFPNYSSELNVNALELDDSALYLCASSSGAAKNIQYFGAGTRLSVL.